The clone carrying this T cell receptor (beta chain) was detected only a few times. Both 60 Vbeta primers and 13 Jbeta primers went into the PCR. Sequenced by immunoSEQ multiplex PCR; TCRdb stores in-frame clones only, minus some. Of some 69,000 clones in the sample, roughly 70% were seen once. CDR3 length: 15 residues. The germline gives CDR1 SGHDT, CDR2 YYEEEE. V shed 3 bases and J shed 5 bases, with 14 bases lying between them. This sample was taken from a study of cytomegalovirus exposure and HLA in healthy donors. Sequencing was carried out using PBMCs. J is TRBJ1-4 and V is TRBV5-6; the D is unclear. This TCR derives from a male donor in good health and CMV-seropositive. The CDR3 region is CASSWRHSPNEKLFF. As DNA, the CDR3 is TGTGCCAGCAGCTGGAGGCACAGTCCGAATGAAAAACTGTTTTTT.